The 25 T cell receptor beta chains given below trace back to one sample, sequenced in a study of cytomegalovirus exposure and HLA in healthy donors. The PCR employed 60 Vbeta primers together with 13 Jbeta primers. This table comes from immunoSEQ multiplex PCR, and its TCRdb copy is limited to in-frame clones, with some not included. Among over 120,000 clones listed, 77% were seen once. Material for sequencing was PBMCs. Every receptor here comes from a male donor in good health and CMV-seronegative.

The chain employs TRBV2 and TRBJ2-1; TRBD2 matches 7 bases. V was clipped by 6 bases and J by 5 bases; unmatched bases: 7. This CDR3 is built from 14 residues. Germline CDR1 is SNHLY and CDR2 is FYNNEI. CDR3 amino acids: CASRAGLYDNEQFF. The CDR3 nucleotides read TGTGCCAGCAGAGCGGGACTCTACGACAATGAGCAGTTCTTC.

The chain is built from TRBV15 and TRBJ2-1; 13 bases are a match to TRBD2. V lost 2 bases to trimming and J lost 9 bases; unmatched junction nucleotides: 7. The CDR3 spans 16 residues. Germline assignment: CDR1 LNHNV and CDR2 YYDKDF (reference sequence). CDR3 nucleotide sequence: TGTGCCACCAGCAGAAGGGGACTAGCGGGGAAAGGTGAGCAGTTCTTC. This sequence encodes CATSRRGLAGKGEQFF.

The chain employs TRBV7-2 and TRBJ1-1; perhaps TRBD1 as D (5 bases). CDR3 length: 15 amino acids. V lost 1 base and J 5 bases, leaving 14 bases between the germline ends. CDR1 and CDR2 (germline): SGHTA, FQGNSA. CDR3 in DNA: TGTGCCAGCAGCTTAGGGGGCCCTGGGGGGACTGAAGCTTTCTTT. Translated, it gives CASSLGGPGGTEAFF.

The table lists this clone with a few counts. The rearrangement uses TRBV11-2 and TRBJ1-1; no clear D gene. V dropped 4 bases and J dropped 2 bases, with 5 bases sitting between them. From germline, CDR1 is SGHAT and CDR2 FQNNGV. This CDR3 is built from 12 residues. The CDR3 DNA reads TGTGCCAGCAGCTCCCCAAACACTGAAGCTTTCTTT. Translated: CASSSPNTEAFF.

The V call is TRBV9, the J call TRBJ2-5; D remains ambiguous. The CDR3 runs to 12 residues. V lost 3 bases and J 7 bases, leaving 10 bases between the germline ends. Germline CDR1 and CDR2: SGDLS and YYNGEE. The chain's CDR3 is CASSEPRRTQYF. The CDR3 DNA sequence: TGTGCCAGCAGCGAGCCCCGTCGGACCCAGTACTTC.

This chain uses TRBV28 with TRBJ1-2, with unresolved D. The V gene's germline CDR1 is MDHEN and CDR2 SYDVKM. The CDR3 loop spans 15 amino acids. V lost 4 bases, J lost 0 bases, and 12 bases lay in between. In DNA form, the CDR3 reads TGTGCCAGCAGTTCCCCGGAAGCGACTAACTATGGCTACACCTTC. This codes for CASSSPEATNYGYTF.

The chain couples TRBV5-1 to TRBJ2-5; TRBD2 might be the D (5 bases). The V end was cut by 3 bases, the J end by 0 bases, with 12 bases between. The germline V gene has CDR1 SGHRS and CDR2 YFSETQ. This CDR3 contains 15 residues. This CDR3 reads CASSSGSSHQETQYF. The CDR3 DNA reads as TGCGCCAGCAGCTCGGGGAGTAGCCACCAAGAGACCCAGTACTTC.

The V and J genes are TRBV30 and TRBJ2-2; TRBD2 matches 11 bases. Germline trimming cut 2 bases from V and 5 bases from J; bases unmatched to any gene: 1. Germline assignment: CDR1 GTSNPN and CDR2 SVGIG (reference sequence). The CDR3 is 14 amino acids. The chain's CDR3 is CAWSLAGGTGELFF. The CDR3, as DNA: TGTGCCTGGAGTCTAGCGGGAGGTACCGGGGAGCTGTTTTTT.

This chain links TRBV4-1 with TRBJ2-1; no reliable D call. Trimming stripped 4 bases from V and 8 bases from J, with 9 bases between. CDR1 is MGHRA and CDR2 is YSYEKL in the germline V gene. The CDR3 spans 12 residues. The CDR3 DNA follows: TGCGCCAGCAGCCTATCTCGGGATGAGCAGTTCTTC. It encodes CASSLSRDEQFF.

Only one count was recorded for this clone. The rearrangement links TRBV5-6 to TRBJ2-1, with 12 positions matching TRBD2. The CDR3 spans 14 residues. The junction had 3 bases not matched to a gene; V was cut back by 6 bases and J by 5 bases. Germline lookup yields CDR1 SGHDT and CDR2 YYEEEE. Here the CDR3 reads CASTLAGGNNEQFF. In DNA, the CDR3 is TGTGCCAGCACCCTAGCGGGGGGGAACAATGAGCAGTTCTTC.

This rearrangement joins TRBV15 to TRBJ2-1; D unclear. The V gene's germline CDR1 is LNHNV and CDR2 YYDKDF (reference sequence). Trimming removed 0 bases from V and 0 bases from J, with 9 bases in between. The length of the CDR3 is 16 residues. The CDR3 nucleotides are TGTGCCACCAGCAGAGATCCTAGTGGCTCCTACAATGAGCAGTTCTTC. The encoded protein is CATSRDPSGSYNEQFF.

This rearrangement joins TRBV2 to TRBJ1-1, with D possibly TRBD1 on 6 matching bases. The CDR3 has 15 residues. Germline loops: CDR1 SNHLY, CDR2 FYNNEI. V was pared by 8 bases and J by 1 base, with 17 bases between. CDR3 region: CASLRDMVKNTEAFF. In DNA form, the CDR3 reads TGTGCCAGCCTCCGGGACATGGTTAAGAACACTGAAGCTTTCTTT. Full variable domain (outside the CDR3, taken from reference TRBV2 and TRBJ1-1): EPEVTQTPSHQVTQMGQEVILRCVPISNHLYFYWYRQILGQKVEFLVSFYNNEISEKSEIFDDQFSVERPDGSNFTLKIRSTKLEDSAMYFCASLRDMVKNTEAFFGQGTRLTVV.

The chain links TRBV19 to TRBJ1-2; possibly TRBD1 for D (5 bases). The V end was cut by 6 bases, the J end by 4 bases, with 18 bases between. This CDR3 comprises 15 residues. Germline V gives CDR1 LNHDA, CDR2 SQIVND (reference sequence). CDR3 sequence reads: CASSPTDKGPYGYTF. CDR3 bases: TGTGCCAGTAGCCCCACCGATAAGGGGCCCTATGGCTACACCTTC.

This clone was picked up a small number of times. The CDR3 spells CASSVDSVYNEQFF. DNA of the CDR3: TGTGCCAGCAGCGTGGACAGCGTATACAATGAGCAGTTCTTC. This chain links TRBV11-2 with TRBJ2-1, with D perhaps matching TRBD1 (6 bases). The CDR3 extends over 14 amino acids. CDR1 and CDR2 (germline): SGHAT, FQNNGV. V lost 5 bases to trimming and J lost 4 bases, with 12 bases between them.

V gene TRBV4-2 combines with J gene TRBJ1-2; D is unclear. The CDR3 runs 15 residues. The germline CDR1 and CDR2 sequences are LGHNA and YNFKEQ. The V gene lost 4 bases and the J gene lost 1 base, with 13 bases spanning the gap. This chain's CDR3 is CASSRPAGSNYGYTF. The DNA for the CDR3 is TGTGCCAGCAGCCGACCTGCGGGCAGTAACTATGGCTACACCTTC.

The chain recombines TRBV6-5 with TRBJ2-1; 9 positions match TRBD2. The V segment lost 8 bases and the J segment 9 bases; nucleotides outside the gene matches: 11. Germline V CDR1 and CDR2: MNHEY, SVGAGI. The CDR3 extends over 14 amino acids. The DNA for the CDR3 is TGTGCCAGCGGTGCCGGGACTAGCACCGCTGAGCAGTTCTTC. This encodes CASGAGTSTAEQFF.

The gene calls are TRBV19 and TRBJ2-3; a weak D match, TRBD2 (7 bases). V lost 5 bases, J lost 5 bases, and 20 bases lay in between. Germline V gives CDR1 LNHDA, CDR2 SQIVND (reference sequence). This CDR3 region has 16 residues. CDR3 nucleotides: TGTGCCAGTAGTGCGCTGGGGGGGGCGCGTCGAGATACGCAGTATTTT. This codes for CASSALGGARRDTQYF.

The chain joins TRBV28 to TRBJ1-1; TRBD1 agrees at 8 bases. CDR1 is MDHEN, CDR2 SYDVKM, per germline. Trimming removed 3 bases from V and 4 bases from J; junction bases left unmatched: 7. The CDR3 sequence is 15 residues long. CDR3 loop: CASSFPDRERTEAFF. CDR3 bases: TGTGCCAGCAGTTTCCCGGACAGGGAACGCACTGAAGCTTTCTTT. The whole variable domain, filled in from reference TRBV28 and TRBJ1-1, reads DVKVTQSSRYLVKRTGEKVFLECVQDMDHENMFWYRQDPGLGLRLIYFSYDVKMKEKGDIPEGYSVSREKKERFSLILESASTNQTSMYLCASSFPDRERTEAFFGQGTRLTVV.

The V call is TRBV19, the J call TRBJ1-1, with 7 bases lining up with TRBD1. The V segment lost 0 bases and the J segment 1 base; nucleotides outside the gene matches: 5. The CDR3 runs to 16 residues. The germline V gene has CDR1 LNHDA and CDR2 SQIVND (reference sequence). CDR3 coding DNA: TGTGCCAGTAGTATAGATGGAGGGACAGCGAACACTGAAGCTTTCTTT. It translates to CASSIDGGTANTEAFF.

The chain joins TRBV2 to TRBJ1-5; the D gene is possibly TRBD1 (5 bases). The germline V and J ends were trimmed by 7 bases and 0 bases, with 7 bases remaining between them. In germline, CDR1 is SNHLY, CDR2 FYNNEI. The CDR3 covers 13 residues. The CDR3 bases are TGTGCCAGCAAACAGGATAGCAATCAGCCCCAGCATTTT. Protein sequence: CASKQDSNQPQHF.

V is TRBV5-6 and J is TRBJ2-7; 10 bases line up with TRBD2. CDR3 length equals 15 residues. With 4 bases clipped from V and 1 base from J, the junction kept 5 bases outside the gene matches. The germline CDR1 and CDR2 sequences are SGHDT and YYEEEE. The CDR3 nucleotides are TGTGCCAGCAGCAGACTAGCGGGTTCTTCCTACGAGCAGTACTTC. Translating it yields CASSRLAGSSYEQYF.

The CDR3 coding sequence is TGCGCCAGCAGTCTTGGTAGGCCGACTCACGTCTATGGCTACACCTTC. Residues: CASSLGRPTHVYGYTF. This rearrangement joins TRBV23-1 to TRBJ1-2; D gene unclear. TRBV23-1 is an ORF; its function is uncertain. The V end was cut by 4 bases, the J end by 4 bases, with 19 bases between. The CDR3 loop spans 16 amino acids.

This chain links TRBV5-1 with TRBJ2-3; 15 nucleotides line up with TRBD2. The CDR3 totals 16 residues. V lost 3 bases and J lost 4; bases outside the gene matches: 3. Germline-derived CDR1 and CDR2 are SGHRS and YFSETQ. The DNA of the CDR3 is TGCGCCAGCAGCTCGGGACTAGCGGGAGGCTCAGATACGCAGTATTTT. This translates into CASSSGLAGGSDTQYF.

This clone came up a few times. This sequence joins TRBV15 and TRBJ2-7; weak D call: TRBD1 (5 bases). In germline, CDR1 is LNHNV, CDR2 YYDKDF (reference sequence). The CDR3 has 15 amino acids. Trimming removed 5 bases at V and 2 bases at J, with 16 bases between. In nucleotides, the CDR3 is TGTGCCACCAGCGACGGACAAGGGTCACCCTACGAGCAGTACTTC. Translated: CATSDGQGSPYEQYF.

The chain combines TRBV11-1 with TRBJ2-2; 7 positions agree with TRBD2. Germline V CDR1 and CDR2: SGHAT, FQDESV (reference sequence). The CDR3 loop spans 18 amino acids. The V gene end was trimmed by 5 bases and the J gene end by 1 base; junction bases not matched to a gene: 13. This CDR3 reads CASSLLWTGGRNTGELFF. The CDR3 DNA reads TGTGCCAGCAGCCTTCTCTGGACGGGGGGTCGGAACACCGGGGAGCTGTTTTTT.